Listed below are T cell receptor beta chains from one sample, sequenced in a study of a mutant IDH1 vaccine in newly diagnosed glioma. Only in-frame clones appear in the TCRdb table, and some are missing; sequencing was by immunoSEQ multiplex PCR. The table shows some 33,000 clones, with approximately 50% occurring only once. The antigens for these receptors are not known. This specimen was PBMCs, taken from a glioma patient whose treatment included an IDH1 peptide vaccine. Receptor source: a young woman with glioma. Each CDR3 is given with its conserved first and last residue. Fields, in order: CDR3 length, V gene, clone size, J gene, CDR3 protein. Size is stated for part of the rows, as once, few or many counts, or as a class when the clone is expanded.

>12|TRBV27|.|TRBJ2-7
CASSLPPGEQYF
>16|TRBV11-2|.|TRBJ2-5
CASSRSGRMYQETQYF
>15|TRBV5-5|.|TRBJ2-3
CASSIGLATSDTQYF
>14|TRBV6-5|.|TRBJ1-5
CASSYSQANQPQHF
>15|TRBV19|.|TRBJ2-1
CASSTRDRESNEQFF
>14|TRBV29-1|.|TRBJ2-2
CSVASSTNTGELFF
>12|TRBV19|.|TRBJ1-2
CASTRGSYGYTF
>15|TRBV9|few|TRBJ1-1
CASSVGHSGNTEAFF
>14|TRBV19|.|TRBJ1-1
CASRGDRGKTEAFF
>14|TRBV19|.|TRBJ1-1
CASIRSSWYTEAFF
>15|TRBV7-8|.|TRBJ2-7
CASSLVLVQPGEQYF
>16|TRBV19|few|TRBJ1-4
CASRPGQGGMDEKLFF
>14|TRBV7-6|.|TRBJ1-2
CASSLEDRGGGYTF
>12|TRBV5-6|.|TRBJ1-1
CASSSYSSEAFF
>13|TRBV13|few|TRBJ2-2
CASSLWGTGELFF
>12|TRBV29-1|.|TRBJ1-2
CSVDRLNYGYTF
>19|TRBV7-9|once|TRBJ2-3
CASSSPGTGAQGATDTQYF
>14|TRBV9|few|TRBJ1-2
CASSVQGAIYGYTF
>15|TRBV2|.|TRBJ1-5
CASSEAVSGNQPQHF
>16|TRBV18|once|TRBJ2-3
CASSPPLAGVIDTQYF
>13|TRBV28|few|TRBJ1-2
CASSFSELYGYTF
>16|TRBV27|.|TRBJ2-6
CASSLYRLSGANVLTF
>14|TRBV2|.|TRBJ2-3
CASLAGGPFYTQYF